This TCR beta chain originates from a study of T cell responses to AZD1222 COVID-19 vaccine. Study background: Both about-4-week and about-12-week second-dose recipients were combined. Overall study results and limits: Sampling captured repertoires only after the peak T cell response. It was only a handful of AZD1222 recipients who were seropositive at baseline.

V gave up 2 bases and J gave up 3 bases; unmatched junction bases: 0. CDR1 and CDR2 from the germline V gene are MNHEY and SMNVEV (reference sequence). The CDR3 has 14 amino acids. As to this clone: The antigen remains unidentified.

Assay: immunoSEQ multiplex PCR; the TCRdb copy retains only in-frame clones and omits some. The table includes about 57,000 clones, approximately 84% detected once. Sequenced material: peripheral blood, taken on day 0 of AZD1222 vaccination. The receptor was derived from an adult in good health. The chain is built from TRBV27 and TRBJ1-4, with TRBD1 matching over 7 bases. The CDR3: CASSLQGANEKLFF. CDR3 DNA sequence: TGTGCCAGCAGTTTACAGGGGGCTAATGAAAAACTGTTTTTT.